This TCR beta chain was retrieved from a study of blood T cell repertoires in COVID-19. Across the study: T cells, B-cell-depleted T cells, or PBMCs supplied cDNA or gDNA.

With V trimmed by 3 bases and J by 7 bases, 5 bases remained unmatched. Germline CDR1 is SGHDN and CDR2 is FVKESK. This CDR3 spans 14 amino acids. Original data processing: The assay estimated nucleated cells by amplifying reference gene primers. The assay was immunoSEQ multiplex PCR, and TCRdb's table has in-frame clones only and misses some. V and J calls and clone size are those listed in that table; D and trimming were worked out from the DNA. Of about 280,000 clones in the sample, around 89% are singletons; the top ten hold roughly 1.6%. The sequence was obtained from a woman aged 18-35 years with acute COVID-19. Source material: PBMCs or T cells enriched from blood (not recorded which). The V gene is TRBV14, the J gene TRBJ1-2, with TRBD1 identical over 10 bases. The CDR3 loop is CASSHKGQGTGYTF. In DNA, the CDR3 is TGTGCCAGCAGCCACAAGGGACAGGGGACTGGCTACACCTTC.